This T cell receptor (beta chain) originates from a study of early T cells in non-severe SARS-CoV-2 infection. With 4 bases removed from V and 0 bases from J, the gap between germline ends came to 5 bases. Germline V gives CDR1 MRHNA, CDR2 SNTAGT. The CDR3 has 13 residues. TCRdb used MiXCR to reprocess the 5' RACE reads, holding one entry per CDR3 protein. Of around 79,000 distinct CDR3 sequences in the sample, around 10% are singletons; the top ten hold approximately 12%. This clonotype has a count of ten or more. The sequence came from an adult who was a healthcare worker with PCR-confirmed SARS-CoV-2 infection or an uninfected control (not recorded which). The sequenced sample was whole blood, obtained at baseline. This sequence joins TRBV6-4 and TRBJ2-3; D gene ambiguous. The chain's CDR3 is CASSVTSTDTQYF. The DNA of the CDR3 is TGTGCCAGCAGTGTAACAAGCACAGATACGCAGTATTTT.